This TCR beta chain was found in a study of CD8 T cells in ankylosing spondylitis (TCRdb year 2017). General notes on the study: The study profiled T cell receptor beta repertoires in healthy donors and ankylosing spondylitis patients to find disease-linked TCR variants. The whole study cohort included over 85 healthy donors and 20 to 25 ankylosing spondylitis patients. Peripheral blood was sampled, and synovial fluid was also collected from ankylosing spondylitis patients. Overall study results and their limits: Blood from ankylosing spondylitis patients appeared to be characterized by a TCR beta motif made up of 8 or 9 highly homologous amino acid variants. The disease-linked clones showed a CD8+ phenotype and occurred at relatively low frequencies in peripheral blood. The disease-linked clones were reported to be significantly enriched in matched synovial fluid samples from ankylosing spondylitis patients. Some TCR beta motif variants had previously been reported in synovial fluid and blood of reactive arthritis patients, which suggested common disease-initiation mechanisms.

Sequencing took place on an Illumina HiSeq 2500. Quantitative 5'-RACE with molecular barcodes was the method used to prepare the TCR beta libraries. The authors processed their data as follows. Disease-linked TCR variants were identified with a new computational method built on a probabilistic model of VDJ rearrangement. TCRdb trimmed the raw reads at Q25, called clones with MiXCR and kept productive beta chains. CDR3 protein sequences are deduplicated, and each keeps its most common genes and DNA. These V and J calls are TCRdb output, not the study's own analysis. Present in this sample are roughly 440,000 distinct CDR3 sequences, approximately 17% of which were seen just once. In total, the top ten clones hold under 1.2% of the sample. Reading from cysteine to phenylalanine, the CDR3 counts 17 amino acids. Left in the record is the CDR3 DNA by itself, 51 bases read in frame from the first base. CDR1 and CDR2 are drawn from the germline V gene: SGHNT, YENEEA. V lost 2 bases and J lost 2 bases, and the count of bases not matched to a germline gene is 9.

As concerns this clonotype: Its antigen target is currently unknown. No quality values exist for individual bases; no much larger clone is one base distant.

The sequencing sample was made of blood, either unsorted or a sorted T cell fraction (not recorded which). The sequence derives from a male donor with ankylosing spondylitis. The V gene is TRBV11-3 and the J gene is TRBJ2-1, with TRBD1 identical over 7 junction bases. The CDR3 has the sequence CASSLRTGAFPYNEQFF. The DNA is TGTGCCAGCAGCTTAAGGACAGGAGCGTTCCCCTACAATGAGCAGTTCTTC.